This TCR beta chain was recorded in a study of T cells in Graves' hyperthyroidism and ophthalmopathy. General study points: Ophthalmopathy and stable hyperthyroidism were told apart by a 13 V-J model.

This clonotype was recorded many times. Its antigen is not known. Orbital computed tomography and thyroid ultrasound, together with serum TRAb and thyroxine and clinical symptoms, were used for diagnoses. The investigators amplified TCR beta CDR3 regions from RNA transcripts. The TCR CDR3 was amplified in a first-round RT-PCR using the HTBI primer set. TCRdb ran MiXCR on the multiplex PCR reads and lists one entry per CDR3 protein. The sample has about 480,000 distinct CDR3 sequences, around 14% seen once. In germline, CDR1 is MNHEY, CDR2 SVGEGT. Trimming cost V 2 bases and J 5 bases; bases outside gene matches: 7. The CDR3 covers 15 residues.

This sequence was found in a woman aged 18-30 years with Graves' hyperthyroidism. The sequencing input was blood. The V and J genes are TRBV6-2 or TRBV6-3 and TRBJ1-2; TRBD1 agrees at 8 bases. The CDR3 loop reads CASSYGTTGGYGYTF. As DNA, the CDR3 is TGTGCCAGCAGTTACGGGACAACAGGGGGGTATGGCTACACCTTC.